Shown below are 11 T cell receptor beta chains from a single sample sequenced in a study of shared clonotypes between healthy human individuals. The method was immunoSEQ multiplex PCR; TCRdb's version includes in-frame clones alone and lacks a portion of them. The table has some 2,100,000 clones, 85% to 95% seen once. CD45RO negativity and positive selection for CCR7 defined naive CD8 cells, a population that excluded terminally differentiated effector memory CD45RA+ cells. Sequenced input: naive CD8+ T cells from PBMCs. All receptors derive from a man aged 18 to 35 in good health. Some clones in this sample may be carry-over from other donors' samples.

The V gene is TRBV6-5, the J gene TRBJ1-4; D is uncertain. V was pared by 2 bases and J by 3 bases, with 10 bases between. Germline values: CDR1 MNHEY, CDR2 SVGAGI. CDR3 length: 15 amino acids. CDR3 loop: CASSYDYASNEKLFF. CDR3 DNA: TGTGCCAGCAGTTACGATTACGCATCTAATGAAAAACTGTTTTTT.

The J gene is TRBJ2-7, the V gene TRBV11-2; 7 nucleotides match TRBD2. The V segment lost 5 bases and the J segment 5 bases; nucleotides outside the gene matches: 9. The CDR3 runs 14 residues. CDR1 is SGHAT and CDR2 is FQNNGV in the germline V gene. This CDR3 is CASSPGGGPDEQYF. The CDR3 region has the DNA TGTGCCAGCAGCCCGGGGGGAGGCCCGGACGAGCAGTACTTC.

This clone came up a few times. The V gene is TRBV30, the J gene TRBJ1-1, with 7 bases aligning to TRBD1. The CDR3 is 14 residues long. The junction had 7 bases not matched to a gene; V was cut back by 2 bases and J by 4 bases. Germline V CDR1 and CDR2: GTSNPN, SVGIG (reference sequence). This CDR3 is CAWSMRTGPTEAFF. The CDR3 region has the DNA TGTGCCTGGAGTATGAGGACAGGACCCACTGAAGCTTTCTTT.

The rearrangement links TRBV10-2 to TRBJ2-1; unclear D gene. Trimming cost V 0 bases and J 8 bases, with 14 bases left between them. Germline CDR1 is WSHSY and CDR2 is SAAADI. The CDR3 covers 15 residues. This chain's CDR3 is CASSESLDGWDEQFF. CDR3 in DNA: TGCGCCAGCAGTGAGTCGCTAGACGGTTGGGATGAGCAGTTCTTC.

The V call is TRBV6-5, the J call TRBJ2-7, with D tentatively TRBD1 or TRBD2 (6 bases each). Germline CDR1 MNHEY, CDR2 SVGAGI. The length of the CDR3 is 15 residues. Between the trimmed V and J ends, which lost 1 base and 3 bases, there was a span of 13 bases. CDR3 bases: TGTGCCAGCAGTTACTTTTGGGGGGACAACTACGAGCAGTACTTC. It translates to CASSYFWGDNYEQYF.

The table lists this clone with a few counts. The V gene is TRBV29-1, the J gene TRBJ1-2; 9 positions agree with TRBD1. After removal of 7 bases from V and 4 bases from J, the junction contained 7 bases not matched to a gene. Germline values: CDR1 SQVTM, CDR2 ANQGSEA. The CDR3 contains 13 residues. DNA for the CDR3: TGCAGCGCCGGGACAGGGATTAGCTATGGCTACACCTTC. Amino acid sequence: CSAGTGISYGYTF.

This clone was recorded once. V is TRBV28 and J is TRBJ2-1; D gene unclear. The CDR3 covers 13 residues. Germline CDR1 reads MDHEN; CDR2 reads SYDVKM. The ends were cut back, 7 bases at V and 4 bases at J, with 11 bases in the middle. CDR3 in DNA: TGTGCCAGCAACAGACTCGTATACAATGAGCAGTTCTTC. It codes for CASNRLVYNEQFF.

The genes are TRBV7-9 and TRBJ1-4; the match to TRBD1 covers 8 bases. Germline CDR1 and CDR2: SEHNR and FQNEAQ (reference sequence). The CDR3 loop spans 14 amino acids. V lost 5 bases, J lost 7 bases, and 6 bases stayed unmatched. The CDR3 region has the DNA TGTGCCAGCAGCCCAGACAGGGGCACTGAAAAACTGTTTTTT. Translation gives CASSPDRGTEKLFF.

Points on this clone: Other DNA sequences in the same sample also yield this CDR3. V usage is TRBV5-6 and J usage is TRBJ2-7, with 7 bases fitting TRBD2. Germline V CDR1 and CDR2: SGHDT, YYEEEE. The CDR3 runs to 13 residues. The junction had 1 base not matched to a gene; V was cut back by 2 bases and J by 2 bases. CDR3 residues: CASSFRGAYEQYF. The DNA for the CDR3 is TGTGCCAGCAGCTTCCGGGGGGCCTACGAGCAGTACTTC.

The V gene is TRBV19, the J gene TRBJ2-5; 7 bases map to TRBD1. CDR1 LNHDA and CDR2 SQIVND come from the germline V gene (reference sequence). J lost 2 bases, V lost 4 bases, and 7 bases had no gene match. The CDR3 loop spans 15 amino acids. The CDR3 nucleotides are TGTGCCAGTAGTACCCGGGACAGAAGACAAGAGACCCAGTACTTC. Translation: CASSTRDRRQETQYF. The whole variable domain, remainder taken from reference TRBV19 and TRBJ2-5, is DGGITQSPKYLFRKEGQNVTLSCEQNLNHDAMYWYRQDPGQGLRLIYYSQIVNDFQKGDIAEGYSVSREKKESFPLTVTSAQKNPTAFYLCASSTRDRRQETQYFGPGTRLLVL.

The chain recombines TRBV28 with TRBJ1-2; a weak D match, TRBD1 (6 bases). Germline assignment: CDR1 MDHEN and CDR2 SYDVKM. This CDR3 spans 15 amino acids. The V end lost 5 bases, the J end lost 0 bases, and 13 bases lay between the germline ends. The CDR3 loop is CASSRAGTTNYGYTF. The CDR3 nucleotides are TGTGCCAGCAGTAGAGCAGGGACAACTAACTATGGCTACACCTTC.